Sequencing of this T cell receptor (beta chain) was carried out in a study of identical twins. Study-level points and caveats: Sequences that were out-of-frame, alpha and twin-shared displayed an excess of low generation probability.

The CDR3 has 13 amino acids. Germline lookup yields CDR1 DFQATT and CDR2 SNEGSKA (reference sequence). V lost 0 bases and J 5 bases, leaving 8 bases between the germline ends. In every case, the donor was a healthy Caucasian. This clonotype was detected only a few times. Its matching antigen is unknown. TCRdb processed the 5' RACE reads anew with MiXCR; each CDR3 protein has one entry. The sample yields about 700,000 distinct CDR3 sequences, around 6.1% seen once. The sequencing input was naive T cells sorted from blood. V and J are TRBV20-1 and TRBJ1-5, with D unresolved. The source is a man younger than 30 in good health. In DNA form, the CDR3 reads TGCAGTGCTAGAGATCGGGGAGATCAGCCCCAGCATTTT. Its translation is CSARDRGDQPQHF.